These 15 T cell receptor beta chains originate from one sample sequenced in a study of regulatory T cells in long-lasting Graves disease. Stated time point: newly diagnosed GD, antithyroid drugs for less than 3 months. Making the TCR library involved RNA that had been extracted from PBMCs. Researchers made TCR beta libraries by using iRepertoire HTBI primers and running Arm-PCR on CDR3 regions. MiXCR, applied by TCRdb to the multiplex PCR reads, yields one record per CDR3 protein. The sample has 200,000 to 300,000 distinct CDR3 sequences; around 20% are singletons. The sequences come from peripheral blood mononuclear cells (PBMCs), collected at new diagnosis, from a patient treated with antithyroid drugs. The receptors here all came from a female donor with Graves disease.

This clonotype was picked up many times. The chain couples TRBV28 to TRBJ2-1; 11 positions match TRBD2. In germline, CDR1 is MDHEN, CDR2 SYDVKM. J gave up 8 bases and V 8 bases, and 8 bases lay outside the gene matches. The CDR3 length is 14 residues. CDR3 coding DNA: TGTGCCAGCGACATAGCGGGGGGGCTCGATGAGCAGTTCTTC. Its translation: CASDIAGGLDEQFF.

The chain uses TRBV6-2 or TRBV6-3 and TRBJ1-5; D is unclear. In germline, CDR1 is MNHEY, CDR2 SVGEGT. Trimming removed 0 bases from V and 3 bases from J, with 12 bases in between. This CDR3 is built from 16 residues. The CDR3 loop reads CASSYSIGKHNQPQHF. The CDR3 coding sequence is TGTGCCAGCAGTTACTCGATAGGGAAGCACAATCAGCCCCAGCATTTT.

This clonotype was detected many times. The chain couples TRBV18 to TRBJ2-1; D assignment may be TRBD1 or TRBD2 (5 bases each). Germline CDR1 is KGHSH and CDR2 is LQKENI. The CDR3 covers 15 residues. V shed 1 base and J shed 9 bases, with 16 bases lying between them. CDR3 nucleotide sequence: TGTGCCAGCTCACCACGAGGGGACGGAGGAGGTGAGCAGTTCTTC. It yields the protein CASSPRGDGGGEQFF.

This chain uses TRBV20-1 with TRBJ2-5, with 7 bases matching TRBD2. The CDR3 runs 18 residues. The V segment lost 0 bases and the J segment 0 bases; nucleotides outside the gene matches: 13. Germline-derived CDR1 and CDR2 are DFQATT and SNEGSKA (reference sequence). The CDR3 sequence is CSARDPGSGNGYQETQYF. The CDR3 nucleotides are TGCAGTGCTAGAGACCCCGGAAGCGGGAACGGGTACCAAGAGACCCAGTACTTC.

Ten or more counts support this clonotype. The V gene is TRBV30, the J gene TRBJ2-3; tentatively, D is TRBD1 (6 bases). The germline V and J ends were trimmed by 0 bases and 5 bases, with 15 bases remaining between them. The germline CDR1 and CDR2 sequences are GTSNPN and SVGIG (reference sequence). The CDR3 totals 15 residues. The CDR3 region is CAWSVQGRQVDTQYF. The CDR3 region has the DNA TGTGCCTGGAGTGTACAGGGACGTCAAGTAGATACGCAGTATTTT.

This clonotype has more than one count but fewer than ten. The chain uses TRBV2 and TRBJ2-5; TRBD1 matches 9 bases. The length of the CDR3 is 15 residues. The V and J ends lost 6 bases and 4 bases, in that order; junction bases with no gene match: 9. In germline, CDR1 is SNHLY, CDR2 FYNNEI. The DNA of the CDR3 is TGTGCCAGCAGGTCCGGGACAGGGTCAGGAGAGACCCAGTACTTC. Translation: CASRSGTGSGETQYF.

With respect to this clonotype: A much more abundant neighbour one base away suggests this may be a read error. V is TRBV5-1 and J is TRBJ2-2; the match to TRBD2 covers 8 bases. This CDR3 comprises 15 residues. V trimming: 7 bases; J trimming: 4 bases; junction bases outside the gene matches: 9. Germline assignment: CDR1 SGHRS and CDR2 YFSETQ. As DNA, the CDR3 is TGCGCCAGCGGGTGGCTAGCGGGCCCCACCGGGGAGCTGTTTTTT. It is translated as CASGWLAGPTGELFF.

This clonotype was counted many times. The chain is built from TRBV28 and TRBJ2-7; 8 bases are a match to TRBD1. V was clipped by 6 bases and J by 6 bases; unmatched bases: 7. Germline values: CDR1 MDHEN, CDR2 SYDVKM. The CDR3 covers 13 residues. The CDR3 nucleotides read TGTGCCAGCAGCCATGGGGACAGGATCGAGCAGTACTTC. Amino acid sequence: CASSHGDRIEQYF.

The chain joins TRBV7-2 to TRBJ2-1, with 12 bases identical to TRBD2. Trimming at V came to 5 bases and at J to 6 bases, leaving 8 bases not matched to a gene. The germline CDR1 and CDR2 sequences are SGHTA and FQGNSA. This CDR3 has 16 amino acids. This chain's CDR3 is CASSAWTSGVRNEQFF. The CDR3 region has the DNA TGTGCCAGCAGCGCATGGACTAGCGGGGTTCGCAATGAGCAGTTCTTC.

This clonotype occurred many times. The chain employs TRBV28 and TRBJ2-7, with 9 positions matching TRBD1. Germline CDR1 is MDHEN and CDR2 is SYDVKM. Losses at the gene ends were 6 bases for V and 4 bases for J; bases not matched to a gene: 7. CDR3 length: 14 amino acids. For the CDR3, the DNA is TGTGCCAGCAGCACCCCGGGACAGGGATACGAGCAGTACTTC. Translated, it gives CASSTPGQGYEQYF.

This clonotype was seen more than once but under ten times. A much larger clone lies one base from this, so it may be a read error. The chain has TRBV11-2 and TRBJ1-2, with 7 bases identical to TRBD1. Germline V lookup: CDR1 SGHAT, CDR2 FQNNGV. The CDR3 extends over 13 amino acids. With V trimmed by 5 bases and J by 2 bases, 2 bases remained unmatched. The CDR3 here is CASSARGNYGYTF. The DNA for the CDR3 is TGTGCCAGCAGCGCCAGGGGGAACTATGGCTACACCTTC.

The gene calls are TRBV7-2 and TRBJ1-5; no reliable D call. V was trimmed by 1 base and J by 2 bases, leaving 9 bases between them. Germline V gene data show CDR1 as SGHTA and CDR2 as FQGNSA. The CDR3 contains 15 residues. CDR3 sequence reads: CASSLVVGGNQPQHF. In DNA, the CDR3 is TGTGCCAGCAGCTTAGTTGTGGGCGGCAATCAGCCCCAGCATTTT.

This rearrangement joins TRBV7-7 to TRBJ2-7; 7 nucleotides match TRBD2. Germline CDR1 SSHAT, CDR2 FNYEAQ (reference sequence). V shed 2 bases and J 5 bases; nucleotides not matched to a gene: 15. This CDR3 has 17 amino acids. The CDR3: CASSLSRSGIGVHEQYF. CDR3 sequence (DNA): TGTGCCAGCAGCTTAAGTAGGAGCGGGATTGGGGTCCACGAGCAGTACTTC.

This chain links TRBV28 with TRBJ2-1, with D possibly matching TRBD1 (5 bases). CDR3 length: 15 residues. The germline V and J ends were trimmed by 5 bases and 2 bases, with 13 bases remaining between them. From germline, CDR1 is MDHEN and CDR2 SYDVKM. The CDR3 DNA sequence: TGTGCCAGCAGTGCCGACAGACTTCCCTACAATGAGCAGTTCTTC. Its protein product is CASSADRLPYNEQFF.

This chain joins TRBV24-1 and TRBJ1-5, with D tentatively TRBD1 (5 bases). The CDR3 sequence is 14 residues long. V was trimmed by 5 bases and J by 4 bases, leaving 11 bases between them. Germline V gene lookup returns CDR1 KGHDR and CDR2 SFDVKD. The CDR3 DNA is TGTGCCACCAGTGGCTCAGGGTGGAATCAGCCCCAGCATTTT. Protein sequence: CATSGSGWNQPQHF.